This is a list of T cell receptor beta chains from one sample in a study of CD8 T cells in Susac syndrome. MiXCR was run by TCRdb on the immunoSEQ multiplex PCR reads, yielding one entry per CDR3 protein. The sample records 140,000 to 150,000 distinct CDR3 sequences, roughly 96% being singletons. Material for sequencing was CD4+ T cells from PBMCs. Receptors were obtained from a human donor with multiple sclerosis. CDR3s include the opening cysteine and the closing phenylalanine or tryptophan. The D gene is left open where the match is weak. Some rows have no size entry. The others give once, few or many, or a class for an expanded clone.

D	V	J	length	size	CDR3	DNA
TRBD1	TRBV4-3	TRBJ1-1	16	once	CASSPGQVPMNTEAFF	TGCGCCAGCAGCCCGGGACAGGTCCCAATGAACACTGAAGCTTTCTTT
-	TRBV27	TRBJ2-2	15	-	CASSTEALPTGELFF	TGTGCCAGCAGTACGGAGGCATTACCCACCGGGGAGCTGTTTTTT
TRBD1	TRBV28	TRBJ1-6	17	-	CASTVSDRAIYNSPLHF	TGTGCCAGCACTGTTTCGGACAGGGCCATCTATAATTCACCCCTCCACTTT
-	TRBV20-1	TRBJ1-5	13	-	CSARGQDLQPQHF	TGCAGTGCTAGAGGGCAGGATCTTCAGCCCCAGCATTTT
-	TRBV20-1	TRBJ2-1	13	-	CSAREIKTGEQFF	TGCAGTGCTAGAGAGATTAAGACGGGTGAGCAGTTCTTC
-	TRBV7-9	TRBJ1-4	16	-	CASSLGDRTTNEKLFF	TGTGCCAGCAGCTTAGGGGATCGGACAACTAATGAAAAACTGTTTTTT
-	TRBV20-1	TRBJ2-5	14	-	CSARDQKGQETQYF	TGCAGTGCTCGGGACCAAAAAGGACAAGAGACCCAGTACTTC
TRBD1	TRBV20-1	TRBJ1-5	14	once	CSARTGVSNQPQHF	TGCAGTGCTAGAACAGGGGTAAGCAATCAGCCCCAGCATTTT
-	TRBV28	TRBJ1-2	13	-	CASSLPGSYGYTF	TGTGCCAGCAGTTTACCCGGGAGTTATGGCTACACCTTC
-	TRBV20-1	TRBJ2-5	15	-	CSARDPPGQQETQYF	TGCAGTGCTAGAGACCCCCCAGGACAGCAGGAGACCCAGTACTTC
TRBD1	TRBV30	TRBJ1-1	14	once	CAWSMSGQATEAFF	TGTGCCTGGTCTATGTCGGGACAGGCCACTGAAGCTTTCTTT
-	TRBV11-1	TRBJ2-7	15	-	CASSRAGTPPYEQYF	TGTGCCAGCAGCCGCGCCGGGACTCCACCCTACGAGCAGTACTTC
-	TRBV25-1	TRBJ1-4	15	-	CASSEFRQVNKKLFF	TGTGCCAGCAGTGAATTTCGGCAGGTGAATAAAAAACTGTTTTTT
-	TRBV7-3	TRBJ2-1	12	few	CASSLSVGEQFF	TGTGCCAGCAGTCTCTCAGTGGGTGAGCAGTTCTTC
-	TRBV28	TRBJ2-7	12	few	CASSLSAYEQYF	TGTGCCAGCAGTTTATCCGCCTACGAGCAGTACTTC
TRBD1	TRBV9	TRBJ1-5	14	-	CASSHGQAGQPQHF	TGTGCCAGCAGCCACGGACAGGCTGGTCAGCCCCAGCATTTT
TRBD1	TRBV12-3/TRBV12-4	TRBJ1-6	15	-	CASSLGTAQNSPLHF	TGTGCCAGCAGTCTAGGGACAGCTCAGAATTCACCCCTCCACTTT
TRBD1	TRBV12-3/TRBV12-4	TRBJ2-7	13	few	CASSRGQAYEQYF	TGTGCCAGCAGTAGGGGACAGGCCTACGAGCAGTACTTC
-	TRBV3-1	TRBJ2-1	14	-	CASSQGGKRNEQFF	TGTGCCAGCAGCCAAGGAGGGAAGAGGAATGAGCAGTTCTTC
-	TRBV6-2/TRBV6-3	TRBJ2-7	14	-	CASSYFRAGHEQYF	TGTGCCAGCAGTTATTTTAGGGCGGGCCACGAGCAGTACTTC
-	TRBV24-1	TRBJ1-2	16	-	CATSDPQGRGQHGYTF	TGTGCCACCAGTGATCCACAAGGGCGGGGGCAGCATGGCTACACCTTC
-	TRBV6-4	TRBJ2-1	14	-	CASSGNSVGSEQFF	TGTGCCAGCAGTGGGAATAGCGTTGGTTCTGAGCAGTTCTTC
TRBD1	TRBV12-3/TRBV12-4	TRBJ1-6	14	-	CASRLTGNNSPLHF	TGTGCCAGCAGGCTGACAGGGAATAATTCACCCCTCCACTTT
TRBD1	TRBV3-1	TRBJ1-2	13	-	CASSRRGLRGYTF	TGTGCCAGCAGCCGCAGGGGGCTAAGGGGCTACACCTTC
-	TRBV6-1	TRBJ2-5	12	-	CASSDLDQTQYF	TGTGCCAGCAGTGACCTTGACCAGACCCAGTACTTC
TRBD1	TRBV7-9	TRBJ2-5	16	once	CASSLALRNRGETQYF	TGTGCCAGCAGCTTAGCGCTAAGGAACAGGGGAGAGACCCAGTACTTC
TRBD1	TRBV6-6	TRBJ2-2	16	once	CASSYSGTGFPGELFF	TGTGCCAGCAGTTACTCGGGGACAGGGTTCCCCGGGGAGCTGTTTTTT
-	TRBV15	TRBJ2-2	14	-	CATSRDLDTGELFF	TGTGCCACCAGCAGAGATTTGGACACCGGGGAGCTGTTTTTT
-	TRBV29-1	TRBJ2-2	14	-	CSVEDVRWAGELFF	TGCAGCGTTGAAGATGTACGATGGGCCGGGGAGCTGTTTTTT
-	TRBV6-5	TRBJ1-6	12	-	CASRIVGSPLHF	TGTGCCAGCCGCATAGTGGGGTCACCCCTCCACTTT
-	TRBV3-1	TRBJ2-7	14	-	CASSPDGLVYEQYF	TGTGCCAGCAGCCCCGACGGACTGGTATACGAGCAGTACTTC
-	TRBV12-3/TRBV12-4	TRBJ2-1	12	-	CASSRDVVEQFF	TGTGCCAGCAGTAGAGACGTGGTTGAGCAGTTCTTC
-	TRBV20-1	TRBJ1-5	12	-	CSARRAVQPQHF	TGCAGTGCTAGGCGGGCAGTTCAGCCCCAGCATTTT
-	TRBV18	TRBJ1-1	13	-	CASSPGLNTEAFF	TGTGCCAGCTCACCGGGACTGAACACTGAAGCTTTCTTT
-	TRBV3-1	TRBJ1-2	12	-	CASSQAGVGYTF	TGTGCCAGCAGCCAGGCAGGGGTGGGCTACACCTTC
-	TRBV27	TRBJ1-6	14	-	CASRAPGENSPLHF	TGTGCCAGCCGGGCCCCAGGGGAGAATTCACCCCTCCACTTT
-	TRBV9	TRBJ2-1	14	once	CASSVEYSRDEQFF	TGTGCCAGCAGCGTAGAATACTCCCGCGATGAGCAGTTCTTC
-	TRBV28	TRBJ1-2	16	-	CASSSYRHLANYGYTF	TGTGCCAGCAGTTCATATCGACATCTAGCTAACTATGGCTACACCTTC
TRBD2	TRBV20-1	TRBJ2-3	14	-	CSAILREGTDTQYF	TGCAGTGCTATTTTGCGGGAGGGCACCGATACGCAGTATTTT
TRBD1	TRBV29-1	TRBJ2-7	13	-	CSATTGVGYEQYF	TGCAGCGCCACGACAGGGGTAGGTTACGAGCAGTACTTC
-	TRBV24-1	TRBJ2-5	15	-	CATSDATRIQETQYF	TGTGCCACCAGTGATGCCACTAGGATACAAGAGACCCAGTACTTC
-	TRBV5-4	TRBJ1-2	15	-	CASSLVTGNNYGYTF	TGTGCCAGCAGCTTGGTTACCGGGAACAACTATGGCTACACCTTC
-	TRBV20-1	TRBJ2-7	11	-	CSAWGGLEQYF	TGCAGTGCTTGGGGGGGCCTCGAGCAGTACTTC
-	TRBV5-6	TRBJ1-1	15	-	CASQPRRGLNTEAFF	TGTGCCAGCCAACCGCGGAGGGGGTTGAACACTGAAGCTTTCTTT
-	TRBV20-1	TRBJ2-7	14	-	CSAHWGTSPYEQYF	TGCAGTGCTCACTGGGGGACAAGCCCCTACGAGCAGTACTTC
-	TRBV28	TRBJ1-3	16	once	CASSDIDRQSGNTIYF	TGTGCCAGCAGTGATATTGATAGACAGTCTGGAAACACCATATATTTT
-	TRBV18	TRBJ2-1	16	-	CASSPPYGGGKDEQFF	TGTGCCAGCTCACCACCGTATGGAGGGGGTAAGGATGAGCAGTTCTTC
-	TRBV28	TRBJ1-1	13	once	CASKSGGGTEAFF	TGTGCCAGCAAAAGCGGGGGAGGCACTGAAGCTTTCTTT
-	TRBV27	TRBJ2-7	15	-	CASSSPSKGTYEQYF	TGTGCCAGCAGTTCCCCTAGCAAGGGCACCTACGAGCAGTACTTC
-	TRBV20-1	TRBJ2-5	12	-	CSARPRLETQYF	TGCAGTGCCAGACCCAGGTTAGAGACCCAGTACTTC
-	TRBV5-1	TRBJ2-5	13	-	CASSRGSRETQYF	TGCGCCAGCAGTCGGGGGTCTCGGGAGACCCAGTACTTC
-	TRBV6-6	TRBJ1-1	11	-	CASSYSSEAFF	TGTGCCAGCAGTTATTCCTCTGAAGCTTTCTTT
-	TRBV29-1	TRBJ1-1	12	-	CSVGRQRTEAFF	TGCAGCGTTGGCAGACAGCGGACTGAAGCTTTCTTT
TRBD2	TRBV27	TRBJ2-1	15	once	CASNLSGRPYNEQFF	TGTGCCAGCAACTTAAGCGGGAGGCCCTACAATGAGCAGTTCTTC